Listed below are T cell receptor beta chains from one sample, sequenced in a study of early T cells in non-severe SARS-CoV-2 infection. TCRdb recomputed calls from the 5' RACE reads with MiXCR, one row per CDR3 protein. The sample includes 50,000 or so distinct CDR3 sequences, roughly an eighth of them seen just once. Source material: whole blood. The receptors here all came from an adult who was a healthcare worker with PCR-confirmed SARS-CoV-2 infection or an uninfected control (not recorded which). The CDR3 runs from the conserved cysteine through the conserved F or W. Fields, in order: clone size, D gene, V gene, J gene, CDR3 DNA, CDR3 protein. A D gene is named only where the DNA matches it firmly. Size tells how often a clone was seen (once, few, many) or the class of an expanded clone, and some rows leave it out.

many,TRBD1,TRBV18,TRBJ1-1,TGTGCCAGCTCAACGCGGACAGGGATAGGCGCTGAAGCTTTCTTT,CASSTRTGIGAEAFF
few,TRBD1,TRBV7-3,TRBJ1-1,TGTGCCAGCAGCCCCCGGCAGGGGGAGAACACTGAAGCTTTCTTT,CASSPRQGENTEAFF
many,.,TRBV6-1,TRBJ2-5,TGTGCCAGCAGTGCCCGGGCAGGCGAAGAGACCCAGTACTTC,CASSARAGEETQYF
few,.,TRBV7-2,TRBJ2-2,TGTGCCAGCAGCTTACACCCGAGGGACACCGGGGAGCTGTTTTTT,CASSLHPRDTGELFF
many,TRBD2,TRBV15,TRBJ2-7,TGTGCCACCAGCAGAGGAGCGGGACGATCCTACGAGCAGTACTTC,CATSRGAGRSYEQYF
.,.,TRBV9,TRBJ2-3,TGTGCCAGCAGCGGTACAAGTGCTAGCACAGATACGCAGTATTTT,CASSGTSASTDTQYF
.,.,TRBV7-9,TRBJ2-7,TGTGCCAGCAGCTTAAGGGACCCCTCCGACGACGAGCAGTACTTC,CASSLRDPSDDEQYF
many,.,TRBV20-1,TRBJ1-5,TGCAGTGCTGGGGACGGAGAGTATCAGCCCCAGCATTTT,CSAGDGEYQPQHF
many,TRBD1,TRBV18,TRBJ1-1,TGTGCCAGCTCACGGAGTACAGGGGGGGAAGCTTTCTTT,CASSRSTGGEAFF
few,.,TRBV18,TRBJ1-1,TGTGCCAGCTCACGTGGGACGGGTAACACTGAAGCTTTCTTT,CASSRGTGNTEAFF
many,TRBD1,TRBV5-5,TRBJ1-1,TGTGCCAGCAGCATCTCCGAGACAGGGGGTTGGACTGAAGCTTTCTTT,CASSISETGGWTEAFF
few,TRBD1,TRBV12-3/TRBV12-4,TRBJ1-2,TGTGCCAGCAGTCATAATCTTGGGAACCGGGACAGGGTACAGTCTAACTATGGCTACACCTTC,CASSHNLGNRDRVQSNYGYTF
many,.,TRBV5-1,TRBJ1-2,TGCGCCAGCAGACGGACAGTGCCAGAGTATGGCTACACCTTC,CASRRTVPEYGYTF
few,.,TRBV6-5,TRBJ2-3,TGTGCCAGCAGTTACGATGTCACAGATACGCAGTATTTT,CASSYDVTDTQYF
many,TRBD1,TRBV5-1,TRBJ1-1,TGCGCCAGCAGCAGCCCAGACAGGGCTGAAGCTTTCTTT,CASSSPDRAEAFF
many,TRBD2,TRBV7-2,TRBJ2-3,TGTGCCAGCAGCTTAGGGCCAGCGGGACTTAGCACAGATACGCAGTATTTT,CASSLGPAGLSTDTQYF
many,TRBD1,TRBV29-1,TRBJ1-5,TGCAGCGTTGGGACAGGGAGGAGGGAGCCCCAGCATTTT,CSVGTGRREPQHF
many,TRBD1,TRBV19,TRBJ2-7,TGTGCCAGTAGTATCAACAGGGGGCCTTACGAGCAGTACTTC,CASSINRGPYEQYF
.,.,TRBV5-1,TRBJ2-1,TGCGCCAGCAGCTTGGTGGGTTGGGGACTGAGCTCCTACAATGAGCAGTTCTTC,CASSLVGWGLSSYNEQFF
few,TRBD2,TRBV2,TRBJ2-3,TGTGCCAGCAGTGAACGACTAGCGGGAGATACGCAGTATTTT,CASSERLAGDTQYF
many,.,TRBV3-1,TRBJ2-7,TGTGCCAGCAGCCAAGTACGGGGTCGTGGCGAGCAGTACTTC,CASSQVRGRGEQYF
.,TRBD1,TRBV5-1,TRBJ2-1,TGCGCCAGCAGCTTACAGGGGGCCCTCAATGAGCAGTTCTTC,CASSLQGALNEQFF
.,.,TRBV7-9,TRBJ2-5,TGTGCCAGCAGCTTAGGTCCGGGGACCCAGTACTTC,CASSLGPGTQYF
.,TRBD2,TRBV3-1,TRBJ2-1,TGTGCCAGCAGCCTTCTAGCGGGAGCCGTGGTTGGCAATGAGCAGTTCTTC,CASSLLAGAVVGNEQFF
many,.,TRBV2,TRBJ2-5,TGTGCCACCAGAATGGAAGAGACCCAGTACTTC,CATRMEETQYF
few,.,TRBV5-1,TRBJ1-1,TGCGCCAGCAGCTTGATGTACCAGCAGAACACTGAAGCTTTCTTT,CASSLMYQQNTEAFF
.,.,TRBV25-1,TRBJ2-7,TGTGCCAGCAGTGCCGGTCTGAGAGACGAGCAGTACTTC,CASSAGLRDEQYF
many,.,TRBV7-9,TRBJ1-2,TGTGCCAGCAGCTTAGGTACAGCTAACTATGGCTACACCTTC,CASSLGTANYGYTF
few,TRBD1,TRBV12-5,TRBJ1-6,TGTGCTAGTGGTTTTTCGGACAGGGTGTATTCACCCCTCCACTTT,CASGFSDRVYSPLHF
.,TRBD2,TRBV7-2,TRBJ2-7,TGTGCCAGCAGCTTAAGTATCGCTAGCGGGAGGGCCGGGGAGCAGTACTTC,CASSLSIASGRAGEQYF
few,TRBD1,TRBV27,TRBJ2-3,TGTGCCAGCAGTAGACAGGGGGCACCCGCAGATACGCAGTATTTT,CASSRQGAPADTQYF
few,.,TRBV19,TRBJ2-5,TGTGCCAGTAGTAAAGAAGGGGTAGAGACCCAGTACTTC,CASSKEGVETQYF
many,TRBD1,TRBV5-4,TRBJ1-2,TGTGCCAGCAGCTTGCCGTCAGGGGGCGGTGGCTACACCTTC,CASSLPSGGGGYTF
many,TRBD2,TRBV29-1,TRBJ2-5,TGCAGCGTACCTCGACGGGGGAGGGGCGAAACGGGCCAGTACTTC,CSVPRRGRGETGQYF
.,TRBD2,TRBV7-2,TRBJ2-5,TGTGCCAGCAGCCTGGCGGGACTAGCGAGGGAGACCCAGTACTTC,CASSLAGLARETQYF
many,.,TRBV20-1,TRBJ1-1,TGCAGTGCTAGCATGGCGGGTAGGACTGAAGCTTTCTTT,CSASMAGRTEAFF
many,TRBD2,TRBV6-6,TRBJ2-3,TGTGCCAGCAGTCTGCCGCTAGCGGGACTAAGCACAGATACGCAGTATTTT,CASSLPLAGLSTDTQYF
.,.,TRBV29-1,TRBJ2-7,TGCAGCGTTGTCCCAAAGGGCACCTACGAGCAGTACTTC,CSVVPKGTYEQYF
many,TRBD2,TRBV2,TRBJ2-3,TGTGCCAGCAGTGGACTAGCGGGAGTTACAGATACGCAGTATTTT,CASSGLAGVTDTQYF